This TCR beta chain is from a study of Graves' ophthalmopathy and Graves' hyperthyroidism. Certain patients, namely those with other autoimmune diseases, uncontrolled infections, pregnancy or lactation, were excluded. Amplification from RNA transcripts yielded the TCR beta CDR3 regions. Amplification began with first-round RT-PCR using HTBI primers, then second-round multiplex PCR was performed. TCRdb redid the calling of the multiplex PCR reads with MiXCR, one entry per CDR3 protein. The table shows just over 400,000 distinct CDR3 sequences, with under 25% occurring only once. The receptor comes from a young woman with stable Graves' hyperthyroidism. The sample taken for sequencing was peripheral blood.

This CDR3 is CASRSGTGSNQPQHF. In DNA, the CDR3 is TGTGCCAGCAGATCCGGGACAGGGTCCAATCAGCCCCAGCATTTT. The rearrangement joins TRBV2 to TRBJ1-5; 9 positions agree with TRBD1. The CDR3 sequence is 15 residues long. V was pared by 6 bases and J by 3 bases, with 6 bases of the junction left unmatched. Germline loops: CDR1 SNHLY, CDR2 FYNNEI.